One T cell receptor (beta chain) is described in this entry. Its antigen remains unidentified. The entry originates in a study of T cell responses to AZD1222 COVID-19 vaccine. Study observations and caveats: Epitopes outside B.1.351 and B.1.1.7 mutated regions reportedly drew nearly half of spike TCRs. After two AZD1222 doses, spike-specific TCR breadth and depth rose versus day 0. Repertoires were obtained solely post-peak T cell response.

The CDR3 has 15 amino acids. TCRdb's copy holds only in-frame clones and misses some; the assay was immunoSEQ multiplex PCR. Altogether 30,000 to 35,000 clones are present, around 78% being singletons, with the ten largest covering roughly 4%. The genes are TRBV21-1 and TRBJ2-7; TRBD2 was called by the table and not checked on the DNA. TRBV21-1 counts as a pseudogene. The TCR comes from an adult who received the AZD1222 COVID-19 vaccine. Sequences were derived from peripheral blood, sampled 28 days after the second AZD1222 dose. The CDR3 nucleotides are TGTGCCAGCAGCAACCACCAGCGGGTAAGGCTGGAGCAGTACGTC. Protein sequence: CASSNHQRVRLEQYV.